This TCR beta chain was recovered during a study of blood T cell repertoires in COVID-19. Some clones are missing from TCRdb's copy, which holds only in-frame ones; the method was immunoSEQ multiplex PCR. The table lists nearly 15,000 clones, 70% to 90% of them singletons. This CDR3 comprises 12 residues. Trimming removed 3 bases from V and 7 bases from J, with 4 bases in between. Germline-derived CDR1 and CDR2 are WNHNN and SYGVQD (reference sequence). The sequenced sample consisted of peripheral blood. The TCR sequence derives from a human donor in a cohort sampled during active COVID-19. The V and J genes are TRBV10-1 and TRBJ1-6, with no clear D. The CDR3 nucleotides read TGCGCCAGCAGTGACAGGAATTCACCCCTCCACTTT. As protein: CASSDRNSPLHF.